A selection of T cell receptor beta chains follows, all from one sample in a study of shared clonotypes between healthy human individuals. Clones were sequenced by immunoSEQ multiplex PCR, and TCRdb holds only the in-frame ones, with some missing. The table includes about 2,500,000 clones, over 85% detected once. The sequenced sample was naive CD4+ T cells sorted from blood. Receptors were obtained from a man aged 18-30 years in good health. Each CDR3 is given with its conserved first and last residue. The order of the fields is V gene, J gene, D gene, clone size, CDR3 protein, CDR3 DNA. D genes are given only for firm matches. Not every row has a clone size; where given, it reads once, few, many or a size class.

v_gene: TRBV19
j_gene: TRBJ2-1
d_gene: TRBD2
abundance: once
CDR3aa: CASSIGSGRAGNEQFF
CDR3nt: TGTGCCAGTAGTATCGGGAGCGGGAGGGCCGGTAATGAGCAGTTCTTC

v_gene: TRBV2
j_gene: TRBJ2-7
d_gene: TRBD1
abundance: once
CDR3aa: CASGTDSYEQYF
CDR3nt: TGTGCCAGCGGGACAGACTCCTACGAGCAGTACTTC

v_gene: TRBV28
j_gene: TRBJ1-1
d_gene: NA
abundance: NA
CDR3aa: CASSLQVNTEAFF
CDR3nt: TGTGCCAGCAGTTTACAGGTAAACACTGAAGCTTTCTTT

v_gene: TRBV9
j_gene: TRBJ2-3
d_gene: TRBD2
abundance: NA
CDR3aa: CASSVSGDRTDTQYF
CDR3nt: TGTGCCAGCAGCGTAAGCGGGGATCGCACAGATACGCAGTATTTT

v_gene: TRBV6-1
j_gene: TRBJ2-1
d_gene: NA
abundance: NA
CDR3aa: CASLLGPVVEQFF
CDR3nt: TGTGCCTCCTTACTAGGACCCGTCGTCGAGCAGTTCTTC

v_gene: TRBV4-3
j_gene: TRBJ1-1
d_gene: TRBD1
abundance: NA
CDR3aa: CASSHLTAQGTEAFF
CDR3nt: TGCGCCAGCAGCCACCTTACCGCACAGGGGACTGAAGCTTTCTTT

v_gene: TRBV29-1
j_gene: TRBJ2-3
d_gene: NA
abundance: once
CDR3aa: CSVARSTVADTQYF
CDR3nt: TGCAGCGTTGCACGAAGCACGGTCGCAGATACGCAGTATTTT

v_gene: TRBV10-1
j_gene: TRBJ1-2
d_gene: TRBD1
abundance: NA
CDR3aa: CASSGDRGPVSGYTF
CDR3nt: TGCGCCAGCAGTGGGGACAGGGGGCCGGTGAGTGGCTACACCTTC

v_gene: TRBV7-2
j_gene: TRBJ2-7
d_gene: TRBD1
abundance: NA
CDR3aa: CASSRQGADEQYF
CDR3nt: TGTGCCAGCAGCCGACAGGGTGCAGACGAGCAGTACTTC

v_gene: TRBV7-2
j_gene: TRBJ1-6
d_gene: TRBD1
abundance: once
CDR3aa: CASSEGQGGNSPLHF
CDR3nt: TGTGCCAGCAGCGAAGGACAGGGTGGCAATTCACCCCTCCACTTT

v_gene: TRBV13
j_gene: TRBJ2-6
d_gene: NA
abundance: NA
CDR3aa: CASTFSSGANVLTF
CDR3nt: TGTGCCAGCACCTTCTCTTCTGGGGCCAACGTCCTGACTTTC

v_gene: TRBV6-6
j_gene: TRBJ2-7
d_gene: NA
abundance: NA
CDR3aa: CASSFYSSYEQYF
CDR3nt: TGTGCCAGCAGCTTCTACTCCTCCTACGAGCAGTACTTC

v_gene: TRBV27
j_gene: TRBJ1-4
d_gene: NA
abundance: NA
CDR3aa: CASSPLGGATGKLFF
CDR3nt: TGTGCCAGCAGCCCGCTAGGAGGGGCTACTGGAAAACTGTTTTTT

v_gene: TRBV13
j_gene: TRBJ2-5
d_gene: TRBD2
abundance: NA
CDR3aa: CASSPAGLAGFTRETQYF
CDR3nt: TGTGCCAGCAGCCCCGCCGGACTAGCGGGATTCACCAGGGAGACCCAGTACTTC

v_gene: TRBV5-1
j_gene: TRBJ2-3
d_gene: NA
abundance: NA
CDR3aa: CASSSRLGGDTQYF
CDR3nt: TGCGCCAGCAGCTCTCGGTTAGGGGGGGATACGCAGTATTTT

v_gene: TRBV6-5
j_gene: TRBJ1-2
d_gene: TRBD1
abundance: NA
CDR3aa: CASSRGTGDGYTF
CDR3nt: TGTGCCAGCAGTAGGGGGACAGGGGATGGCTACACCTTC

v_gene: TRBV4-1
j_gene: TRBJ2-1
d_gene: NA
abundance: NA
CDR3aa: CASSQDPAESSYNEQFF
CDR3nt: TGCGCCAGCAGCCAAGATCCTGCAGAGAGCTCCTACAATGAGCAGTTCTTC

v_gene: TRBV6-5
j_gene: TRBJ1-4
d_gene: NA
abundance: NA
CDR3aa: CASRRDTNEKLFF
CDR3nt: TGTGCCAGCAGACGGGACACGAATGAAAAACTGTTTTTT

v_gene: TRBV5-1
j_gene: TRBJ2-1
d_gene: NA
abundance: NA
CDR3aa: CASSSGPLGEQFF
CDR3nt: TGCGCCAGCAGCTCGGGACCTCTGGGTGAGCAGTTCTTC

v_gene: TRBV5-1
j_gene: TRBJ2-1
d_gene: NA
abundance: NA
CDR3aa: CASSLVADIYNEQFF
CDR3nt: TGCGCCAGCAGCTTGGTAGCGGACATCTACAATGAGCAGTTCTTC

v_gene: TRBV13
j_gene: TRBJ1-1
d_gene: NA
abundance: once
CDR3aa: CASSSGGFGGTEAFF
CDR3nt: TGTGCCAGCAGCTCGGGAGGGTTTGGGGGGACTGAAGCTTTCTTT

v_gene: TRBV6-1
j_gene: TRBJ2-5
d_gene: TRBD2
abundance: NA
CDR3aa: CASSTGTSGGETQYF
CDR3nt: TGTGCCAGCAGTACCGGGACTAGCGGGGGAGAGACCCAGTACTTC

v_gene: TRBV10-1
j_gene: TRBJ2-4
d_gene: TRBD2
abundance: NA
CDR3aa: CASRGRERAKNIQYF
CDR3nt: TGCGCCAGCAGGGGGAGGGAGAGGGCCAAAAACATTCAGTACTTC

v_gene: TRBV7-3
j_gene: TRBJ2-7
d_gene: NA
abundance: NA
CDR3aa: CASRFGGSAYEQYF
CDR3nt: TGTGCCAGCAGGTTTGGGGGCTCAGCGTACGAGCAGTACTTC

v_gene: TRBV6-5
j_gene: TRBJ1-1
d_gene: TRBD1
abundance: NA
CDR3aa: CASSRQGSTEAFF
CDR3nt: TGTGCCAGCAGTCGACAGGGGAGCACTGAAGCTTTCTTT

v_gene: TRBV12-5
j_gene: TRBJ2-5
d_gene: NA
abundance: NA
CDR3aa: CASGLAGFGTQYF
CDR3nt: TGTGCTAGTGGTCTCGCCGGATTCGGGACCCAGTACTTC

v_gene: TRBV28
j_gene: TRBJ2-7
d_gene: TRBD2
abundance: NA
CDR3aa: CASRMAGETYEQYF
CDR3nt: TGTGCCAGCAGGATGGCGGGAGAGACCTACGAGCAGTACTTC

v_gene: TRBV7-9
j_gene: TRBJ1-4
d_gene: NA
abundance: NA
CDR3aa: CASSLGTANEKLFF
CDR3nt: TGTGCCAGCAGCTTAGGGACAGCTAATGAAAAACTGTTTTTT

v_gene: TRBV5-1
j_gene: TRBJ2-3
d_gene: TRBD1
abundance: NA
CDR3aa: CASSSGQGWGTDTQYF
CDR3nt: TGCGCCAGCAGCTCCGGACAGGGCTGGGGCACAGATACGCAGTATTTT